The sequence of this T cell receptor beta chain was determined in a study of identical twins. Findings and limits, study-wide: While abundant cord blood beta clonotypes carried fewer insertions, memory repertoires showed no such pattern.

As for this clonotype: Its antigen remains unidentified.

TCRdb reanalysed the 5' RACE reads using MiXCR and keeps one entry per CDR3 protein. The sample has about 200,000 distinct CDR3 sequences, approximately 16% seen once; the top ten hold around 40%. The germline CDR1 and CDR2 sequences are SGDLS and YYNGEE. The CDR3 runs to 14 residues. Losses at the gene ends were 4 bases for V and 5 bases for J; bases not matched to a gene: 8. These same data were also listed under a study on T cells expressing NK-cell markers. That report notes: The TCR beta repertoires were obtained from sorted CD3+CD56+NKG2C+, CD3+CD56+NKG2C- and CD3+CD56-NKG2C+ T cells. Among eight sequenced donors, seven carried HCMV seropositivity while one was seronegative. For roughly 6 donors, the dominant NKG2C+ clonotypes made up about 1.0-7.5% of their CD8+ T cells.

This TCR was sampled from a young woman in good health. What was sequenced was CD8+ T cells sorted from blood. The genes are TRBV9 and TRBJ2-7; 8 nucleotides align to TRBD2. DNA of the CDR3: TGTGCCAGCAGCCCCGGGGGGGTCGTCCACGAGCAGTACTTC. Protein sequence: CASSPGGVVHEQYF.